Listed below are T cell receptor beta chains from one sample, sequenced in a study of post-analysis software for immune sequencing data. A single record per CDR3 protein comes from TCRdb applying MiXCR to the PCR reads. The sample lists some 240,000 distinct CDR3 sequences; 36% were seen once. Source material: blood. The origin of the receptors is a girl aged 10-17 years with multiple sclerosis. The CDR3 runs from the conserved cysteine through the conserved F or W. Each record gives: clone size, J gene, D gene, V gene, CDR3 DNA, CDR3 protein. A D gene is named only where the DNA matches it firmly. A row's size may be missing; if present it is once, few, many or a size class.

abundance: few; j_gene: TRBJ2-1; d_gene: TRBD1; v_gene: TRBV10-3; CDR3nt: TGTGCCATCAGGGAATTAACCGGGACAGCCTACAATGAGCAGTTCTTC; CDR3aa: CAIRELTGTAYNEQFF
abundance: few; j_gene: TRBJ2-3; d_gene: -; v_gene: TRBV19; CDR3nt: TGTGCCAGTAGAAGCGGACAGACAAGCACAGATACGCAGTATTTT; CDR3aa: CASRSGQTSTDTQYF
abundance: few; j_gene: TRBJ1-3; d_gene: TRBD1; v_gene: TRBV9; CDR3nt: TGTGCCAGCAGCGTAGAAGGTCAGGGGGTCTCTGGAAACACCATATATTTT; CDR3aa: CASSVEGQGVSGNTIYF
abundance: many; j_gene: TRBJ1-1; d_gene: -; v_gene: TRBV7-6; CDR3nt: TGTGCCAGCAGCTCCCGGGTCGCGTGGAACACTGAAGCTTTCTTT; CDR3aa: CASSSRVAWNTEAFF
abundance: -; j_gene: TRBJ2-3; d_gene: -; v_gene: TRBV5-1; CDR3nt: TGCGCCAGCAGCTTGAATCCTGGAACAGATACGCAGTATTTT; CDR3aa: CASSLNPGTDTQYF
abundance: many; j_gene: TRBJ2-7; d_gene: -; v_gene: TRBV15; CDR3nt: TGTGCCACCAGCAGCGAACAAGGGAGCTCCTACGAGCAGTACTTC; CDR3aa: CATSSEQGSSYEQYF
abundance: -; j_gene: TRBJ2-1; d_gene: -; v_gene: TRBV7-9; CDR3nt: TGTGCCAGCAGCCCCCGCGTGCTGGGCTCCTACAATGAGCAGTTCTTC; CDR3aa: CASSPRVLGSYNEQFF
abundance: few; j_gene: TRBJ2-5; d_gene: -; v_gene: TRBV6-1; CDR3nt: TGTGCCAGCAGTGAGCAGGTGGGGTACCAAGAGACCCAGTACTTC; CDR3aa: CASSEQVGYQETQYF
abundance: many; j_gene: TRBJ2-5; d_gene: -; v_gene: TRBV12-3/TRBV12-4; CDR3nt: TGTGCCAGCAGTTCCGGGACTCCACAAGAGACCCAGTACTTC; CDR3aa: CASSSGTPQETQYF
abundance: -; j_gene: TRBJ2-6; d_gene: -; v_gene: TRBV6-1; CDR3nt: TGTGCCAGCAGGGACACCATTTCGCCCGGGGCCAACGTCCTGACTTTC; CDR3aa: CASRDTISPGANVLTF
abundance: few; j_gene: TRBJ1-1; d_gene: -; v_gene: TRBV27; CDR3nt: TGTGCCAGCCTGGGCGGTTCAAAAGAAGCTTTCTTT; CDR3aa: CASLGGSKEAFF
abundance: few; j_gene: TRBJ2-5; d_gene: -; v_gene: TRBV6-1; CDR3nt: TGTGCCAGCAGTGAAAGCTTGGGGGAGACCCAGTACTTC; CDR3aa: CASSESLGETQYF
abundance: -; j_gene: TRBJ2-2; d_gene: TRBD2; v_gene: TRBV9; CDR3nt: TGTGCCAGCAGCGAAAGGGCGGGGGAAACCGGGGAGCTGTTTTTT; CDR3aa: CASSERAGETGELFF
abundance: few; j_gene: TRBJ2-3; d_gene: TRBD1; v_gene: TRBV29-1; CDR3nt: TGCAGCGTTGAAGCCCCGACAGGGGGTGTAGATACGCAGTATTTT; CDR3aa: CSVEAPTGGVDTQYF
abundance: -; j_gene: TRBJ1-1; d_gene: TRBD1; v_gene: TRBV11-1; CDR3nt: TGTGCCAGCAGCTCCAAGACAGGGGGAGCGAACACTGAAGCTTTCTTT; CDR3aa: CASSSKTGGANTEAFF
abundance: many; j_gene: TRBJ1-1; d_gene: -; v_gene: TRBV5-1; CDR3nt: TGCGCCAGCAGCTTGGGGGCCCTGCGGGGACGGGGCACTGAAGCTTTCTTT; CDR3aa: CASSLGALRGRGTEAFF
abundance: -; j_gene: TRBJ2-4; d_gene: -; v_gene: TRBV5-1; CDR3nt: TGCGCCAGCAGCTTGGACAGGACTTCTATGAACATTCAGTACTTC; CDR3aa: CASSLDRTSMNIQYF
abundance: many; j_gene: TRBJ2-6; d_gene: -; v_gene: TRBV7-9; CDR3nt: TGTGCCAGCAGCGCCCCTCGCATGAAGCTTCCTCTGGGGGCCAACGTCCTGACTTTC; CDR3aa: CASSAPRMKLPLGANVLTF
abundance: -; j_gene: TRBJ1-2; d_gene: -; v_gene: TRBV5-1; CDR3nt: TGCGCCAGCAGCCCGTCGGGATCCGGCTATGGCTACACCTTC; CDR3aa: CASSPSGSGYGYTF
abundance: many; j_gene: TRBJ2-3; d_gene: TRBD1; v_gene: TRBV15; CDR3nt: TGTGCCACCAGCAGAGATGCACCGGGACAGGCCACAGATACGCAGTATTTT; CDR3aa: CATSRDAPGQATDTQYF
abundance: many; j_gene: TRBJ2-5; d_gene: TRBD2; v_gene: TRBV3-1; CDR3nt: TGTGCCAGCAGCCCCAGTGCTTTAGCGGGTCGGGAGACCCAGTACTTC; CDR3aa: CASSPSALAGRETQYF